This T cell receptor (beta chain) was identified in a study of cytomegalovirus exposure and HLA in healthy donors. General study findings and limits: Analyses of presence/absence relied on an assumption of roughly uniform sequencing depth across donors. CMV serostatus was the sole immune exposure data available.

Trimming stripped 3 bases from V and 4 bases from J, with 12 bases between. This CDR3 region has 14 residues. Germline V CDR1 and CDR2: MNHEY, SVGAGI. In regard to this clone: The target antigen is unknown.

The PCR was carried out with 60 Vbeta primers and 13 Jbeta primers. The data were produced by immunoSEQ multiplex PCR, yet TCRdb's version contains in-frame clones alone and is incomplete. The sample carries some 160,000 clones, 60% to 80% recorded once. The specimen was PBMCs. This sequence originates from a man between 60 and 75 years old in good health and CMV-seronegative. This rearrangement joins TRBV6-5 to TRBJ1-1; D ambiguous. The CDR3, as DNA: TGTGCCAGCAGTTATTCCCCTCCCCCCACTGAAGCTTTCTTT. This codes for CASSYSPPPTEAFF.